This TCR beta chain appears in the sequencing data of a study of spatial heterogeneity in lung cancer. Sample time point: sample taken at primary tumor resection. Unsorted whole RNA samples from tumor, nontumor lung or frozen PBMC were sequenced. This clonotype was picked up a small number of times. At one of its ends the junction is not consistent with the germline gene, which may arise from a read error. MiXCR was run by TCRdb on the 5' RACE reads, yielding one entry per CDR3 protein. Found here are roughly 13,000 distinct CDR3 sequences, roughly a tenth of them singletons; the top ten hold approximately 32%. CDR3 length equals 14 residues. Germline V gene lookup returns CDR1 SQVTM and CDR2 ANQGSEA.

This sequence joins TRBV29-1 and TRBJ2-3; 7 bases agree with TRBD2. Sequenced here: PBMCs, sampled at surgery. The receptor comes from a male donor with early-stage non-small cell lung cancer. The CDR3 reads CGVGSGTQIDTQYF. CDR3 nucleotides: TGCGGCGTTGGGAGCGGGACTCAGATAGATACGCAGTATTTT.